One and the same sample provided the 29 T cell receptor beta chains below, sequenced in a study of T cell changes during pregnancy in multiple sclerosis. Measured with immunoSEQ multiplex PCR; TCRdb has only the in-frame clones, and not every one. Of some 15,000 clones listed, around 89% are singletons. The sample here was CD8+ T cells from peripheral blood mononuclear cells, taken in the second trimester of pregnancy. Receptor source: a female donor in good health, enrolled as a control in a pregnancy study.

This chain connects TRBV15 to TRBJ2-3; D remains unclear. Trimming took 8 bases from V and 0 from J, leaving 12 bases between them. The CDR3 contains 14 residues. The germline CDR1 and CDR2 sequences are LNHNV and YYDKDF (reference sequence). Here the CDR3 DNA reads TGTGCCACCGCTACCGAGGCGAGCACAGATACGCAGTATTTT. Translated: CATATEASTDTQYF.

V and J are TRBV29-1 and TRBJ2-3; D is perhaps TRBD2 (6 bases). Germline V gene lookup returns CDR1 SQVTM and CDR2 ANQGSEA. Trimming shortened V by 4 bases and J by 7 bases, and 15 bases separated the two germline ends. CDR3 length equals 13 residues. The CDR3 here is CSVASSGRNTQYF. The CDR3 DNA is TGCAGCGTTGCTTCATCGGGGAGGAATACGCAGTATTTT.

The chain uses TRBV6-1 and TRBJ2-3; the match to TRBD2 covers 7 bases. J was trimmed by 2 bases and V by 7 bases; bases with no gene match: 9. CDR1 and CDR2 (germline): MNHNS, SASEGT. CDR3 length: 15 amino acids. The CDR3 DNA is TGTGCCAGCAATGCCCTAGCGGACCACACAGATACGCAGTATTTT. Protein sequence: CASNALADHTDTQYF.

The genes are TRBV30 and TRBJ2-2; 9 positions agree with TRBD2. Trimming at V came to 5 bases and at J to 1 base, leaving 2 bases not matched to a gene. The length of the CDR3 is 14 residues. Germline CDR1 reads GTSNPN; CDR2 reads SVGIG (reference sequence). CDR3 sequence: CAWQTSGNTGELFF. Here the CDR3 DNA reads TGTGCCTGGCAGACTAGCGGGAACACCGGGGAGCTGTTTTTT.

The V and J genes are TRBV7-9 and TRBJ1-1; the D is unclear. Trimming stripped 4 bases from V and 8 bases from J, with 17 bases between. CDR3 length: 14 amino acids. The germline V gene has CDR1 SEHNR and CDR2 FQNEAQ (reference sequence). The CDR3 here is CASSSIGPPGEAFF. CDR3 nucleotides: TGTGCCAGCAGCTCGATCGGGCCCCCGGGAGAAGCTTTCTTT. Looking up the rest from reference TRBV7-9 and TRBJ1-1 gives the full variable domain: DTGVSQNPRHKITKRGQNVTFRCDPISEHNRLYWYRQTLGQGPEFLTYFQNEAQLEKSRLLSDRFSAERPKGSFSTLEIQRTEQGDSAMYLCASSSIGPPGEAFFGQGTRLTVV.

The V and J genes are TRBV4-2 and TRBJ1-2, with 8 nucleotides matching TRBD1. The CDR3 sequence is 14 residues long. V lost 3 bases to trimming and J lost 8 bases; unmatched junction nucleotides: 8. The germline V gene has CDR1 LGHNA and CDR2 YNFKEQ. The CDR3: CASSQGRQGYGYTF. The CDR3 DNA is TGTGCCAGCAGCCAGGGAAGACAGGGGTACGGCTACACCTTC.

The chain joins TRBV28 to TRBJ2-2; 11 bases map to TRBD2. CDR3 size: 14 residues. The germline V gene has CDR1 MDHEN and CDR2 SYDVKM. V gave up 9 bases and J gave up 6 bases; unmatched junction bases: 6. The CDR3 sequence is CASRLAGIAGELFF. The CDR3 DNA is TGTGCCAGTAGACTAGCGGGAATCGCCGGGGAGCTGTTTTTT.

This chain uses TRBV19 with TRBJ2-1; 8 bases align to TRBD2. V shed 7 bases, J shed 6 bases, and the junction held 5 bases outside the gene matches. The CDR3 sequence is 13 residues long. Per the germline V gene, CDR1 is LNHDA and CDR2 is SQIVND (reference sequence). The CDR3 coding sequence is TGTGCCAGTAAATCGGGGGGGCTCAATGAGCAGTTCTTC. Translating it yields CASKSGGLNEQFF.

The chain combines TRBV27 with TRBJ2-3, with a tentative D call TRBD2 (6 bases). V lost 1 base and J 2 bases, leaving 10 bases between the germline ends. Per germline, CDR1 MNHEY and CDR2 SMNVEV (reference sequence). The CDR3 is 15 amino acids. The CDR3 reads CASSLLREPTDTQYF. The CDR3 DNA sequence: TGTGCCAGCAGTTTATTGCGGGAACCCACAGATACGCAGTATTTT.

CDR3 region: CASSVRTSGGAVDTQYF. The CDR3 DNA reads TGTGCCAGCAGCGTACGGACTAGCGGGGGGGCGGTAGATACGCAGTATTTT. V is TRBV9 and J is TRBJ2-3; 15 positions match TRBD2. The CDR3 consists of 17 residues. Trimming cost V 1 base and J 5 bases; bases outside gene matches: 5. CDR1 SGDLS and CDR2 YYNGEE come from the germline V gene.

The rearrangement uses TRBV4-1 and TRBJ2-3; 8 nucleotides align to TRBD2. The CDR3 consists of 16 residues. Germline-derived CDR1 and CDR2 are MGHRA and YSYEKL. Trimming cost V 0 bases and J 3 bases; bases outside gene matches: 5. CDR3 sequence reads: CASSQEVGGATDTQYF. CDR3 in DNA: TGCGCCAGCAGCCAAGAGGTCGGGGGGGCAACAGATACGCAGTATTTT.

This clone was picked up one time. The chain combines TRBV29-1 with TRBJ2-3; D possibly corresponds to TRBD1 (6 bases). The CDR3 length is 14 residues. Germline assignment: CDR1 SQVTM and CDR2 ANQGSEA. V lost 7 bases, J lost 3 bases, and 17 bases lay in between. The CDR3 DNA reads TGCAGCGGGGGGCCTACAGCAGGGACAGATACGCAGTATTTT. The encoded protein is CSGGPTAGTDTQYF.

This chain connects TRBV14 to TRBJ1-2; tentative D call: TRBD1 (5 bases). Germline V lookup: CDR1 SGHDN, CDR2 FVKESK. There are 14 residues in the CDR3. Trimming shortened V by 7 bases and J by 7 bases, and 19 bases separated the two germline ends. This chain's CDR3 is CASTGAGHLGGYTF. The CDR3 nucleotides read TGTGCCAGCACCGGCGCAGGGCATTTGGGTGGCTACACCTTC.

This sequence joins TRBV5-6 and TRBJ2-4; possibly TRBD1 for D (6 bases). This CDR3 spans 15 amino acids. Germline CDR1 SGHDT, CDR2 YYEEEE. The V and J ends lost 6 bases and 2 bases respectively, with 15 bases between them. CDR3 DNA sequence: TGTGCCAGCAACTTACAGGGCCTTACCAAAAACATTCAGTACTTC. Its translation is CASNLQGLTKNIQYF.

The table lists this clone with a few counts. V gene TRBV6-1 combines with J gene TRBJ2-7, with 9 nucleotides matching TRBD1. The V gene's germline CDR1 is MNHNS and CDR2 SASEGT. The CDR3 is made up of 15 amino acids. J lost 2 bases, V lost 1 base, and 3 bases had no gene match. CDR3 amino acids: CASSEGTGGPYEQYF. CDR3 coding DNA: TGTGCCAGCAGTGAAGGTACAGGGGGCCCCTACGAGCAGTACTTC.

This clone has only one observation. This chain uses TRBV6-5 with TRBJ2-1; TRBD2 matches 11 bases. After removal of 6 bases from V and 7 bases from J, the junction contained 8 bases not matched to a gene. Germline V gene lookup returns CDR1 MNHEY and CDR2 SVGAGI. The CDR3 covers 15 residues. The CDR3: CASRKTSGSRNEQFF. The DNA for the CDR3 is TGTGCCAGCAGGAAAACTAGCGGGAGTAGGAATGAGCAGTTCTTC.

The J gene is TRBJ2-3, the V gene TRBV6-4, with D possibly TRBD2 on 7 matching bases. Germline V lookup: CDR1 MRHNA, CDR2 SNTAGT. Deletions cut 0 bases from V and 0 bases from J, with 13 bases between. This CDR3 contains 17 residues. CDR3 amino acids: CASSDSPAGASTDTQYF. In nucleotides, the CDR3 is TGTGCCAGCAGTGACTCACCCGCGGGGGCTAGCACAGATACGCAGTATTTT.

The chain couples TRBV18 to TRBJ2-5; D not certain. In germline, CDR1 is KGHSH, CDR2 LQKENI. The CDR3 length is 16 residues. Trimming removed 3 bases at V and 5 bases at J, with 19 bases between. In DNA form, the CDR3 reads TGTGCCAGCTCACCGGTGGCCGCCGGGTCCTTTGAGACCCAGTACTTC. It is translated as CASSPVAAGSFETQYF.

This clone was detected once. The gene calls are TRBV13 and TRBJ2-7; TRBD2 matches at 10 bases. Germline V gene data show CDR1 as PRHDT and CDR2 as FYEKMQ (reference sequence). Losses at the gene ends were 0 bases for V and 2 bases for J; bases not matched to a gene: 19. There are 21 residues in the CDR3. The CDR3 nucleotides are TGTGCCAGCAGCTTAGGCCGGTCAGTGGATAGCGGGAGGATGCTACCCTACGAGCAGTACTTC. Protein: CASSLGRSVDSGRMLPYEQYF.

The CDR3 sequence is CASSLAGGQGGELFF. CDR3 nucleotides: TGTGCCAGCAGCTTGGCTGGCGGTCAGGGGGGGGAGCTGTTTTTT. This rearrangement joins TRBV7-3 to TRBJ2-2, with TRBD1 as a possible D gene (6 bases). The germline V gene has CDR1 SGHTA and CDR2 FQGTGA. The CDR3 loop spans 15 amino acids. The ends were cut back, 3 bases at V and 8 bases at J, with 16 bases in the middle.

This clone showed up just once. The chain is built from TRBV19 and TRBJ2-3; no definite D call. CDR1 and CDR2 (germline): LNHDA, SQIVND (reference sequence). The V end lost 5 bases, the J end lost 2 bases, and 8 bases lay between the germline ends. The CDR3 covers 13 residues. CDR3 sequence reads: CASSGGYTDTQYF. CDR3 bases: TGTGCCAGTAGTGGCGGATACACAGATACGCAGTATTTT.

For the CDR3, the DNA is TGTGCCAGTAGTAGCCACTACTCTGGGGCCAACGTCCTGACTTTC. Amino acid sequence: CASSSHYSGANVLTF. The V and J genes are TRBV19 and TRBJ2-6; D is uncertain. The CDR3 has 15 residues. The germline V gene has CDR1 LNHDA and CDR2 SQIVND (reference sequence). V lost 4 bases and J 0 bases, leaving 7 bases between the germline ends.

The V call is TRBV7-2, the J call TRBJ1-2; 8 bases match TRBD1. The germline V gene has CDR1 SGHTA and CDR2 FQGNSA. The CDR3 totals 17 residues. J lost 6 bases, V lost 0 bases, and 12 bases had no gene match. The CDR3 bases are TGTGCCAGCAGCTTAGCCCTTACGTCGATGACAGGGGATGGCTACACCTTC. This gives the protein CASSLALTSMTGDGYTF.

This clone is medium-sized (0.01 to 0.1%) within its sample. In DNA, the CDR3 is TGTGCCAGTATGGGGGGGTTCTACCAGCCCCAGCATTTT. This encodes CASMGGFYQPQHF. The chain employs TRBV19 and TRBJ1-5; a weak D match, TRBD1 (5 bases). The germline V gene has CDR1 LNHDA and CDR2 SQIVND (reference sequence). V was trimmed by 7 bases and J by 7 bases, leaving 14 bases between them. This CDR3 comprises 13 residues.

The chain employs TRBV18 and TRBJ2-3, with 8 bases matching TRBD2. J gave up 5 bases and V 6 bases, and 13 bases lay outside the gene matches. Per the germline V gene, CDR1 is KGHSH and CDR2 is LQKENI. This CDR3 region has 16 residues. The CDR3 region is CASSPERGGTRDTQYF. In DNA, the CDR3 is TGTGCCAGCTCTCCTGAACGCGGGGGGACCCGAGATACGCAGTATTTT.

The chain employs TRBV23-1 and TRBJ2-1, with D possibly TRBD2 on 5 matching bases. TRBV23-1 is an open reading frame, and its role is uncertain. The CDR3 sequence is 16 residues long. Trimming removed 3 bases from V and 6 bases from J, with 18 bases in between. The CDR3 region is CASSHHTSGRGNEQFF. The CDR3 region has the DNA TGCGCCAGCAGTCACCATACTAGTGGCCGGGGCAATGAGCAGTTCTTC.

V usage is TRBV27 and J usage is TRBJ2-7; 8 nucleotides align to TRBD2. The CDR3 is made up of 17 amino acids. Germline CDR1 is MNHEY and CDR2 is SMNVEV (reference sequence). V gave up 4 bases and J gave up 2 bases; unmatched junction bases: 13. The CDR3 spells CASSSHPTGGAAYEQYF. The CDR3 region has the DNA TGTGCCAGCAGTTCACACCCTACGGGGGGGGCAGCCTACGAGCAGTACTTC.

The rearrangement uses TRBV29-1 and TRBJ2-1, with 9 bases that match TRBD2. V lost 2 bases and J lost 2; bases outside the gene matches: 13. This CDR3 spans 18 amino acids. Germline assignment: CDR1 SQVTM and CDR2 ANQGSEA. CDR3 loop: CSVEFPFRAGGPYNEQFF. CDR3 DNA: TGCAGCGTTGAATTCCCCTTTAGAGCGGGAGGCCCCTACAATGAGCAGTTCTTC.

V and J are TRBV18 and TRBJ2-7; D might be TRBD1 (7 bases). The CDR3 length is 15 residues. V lost 3 bases to trimming and J lost 1 base, with 13 bases between them. Germline CDR1 is KGHSH and CDR2 is LQKENI. The CDR3 nucleotides are TGTGCCAGCTCACCTGAGCCAGGGGGGTCCTACGAGCAGTACTTC. Amino acids: CASSPEPGGSYEQYF.